The sequence of this T cell receptor (beta chain) was determined in a study of blood T cell repertoires in COVID-19. The CDR3 is 16 amino acids. Deletions cut 5 bases from V and 8 bases from J, with 22 bases between. Germline V gene sequence: CDR1 MNHEY, CDR2 SMNVEV (reference sequence). Under the authors' procedure: The assay estimated nucleated cells by amplifying reference gene primers. Clones were sequenced by immunoSEQ multiplex PCR, and TCRdb holds only the in-frame ones, with some missing. That table furnishes V, J and clone size, whereas the DNA furnished D and trimming. Of around 60,000 clones in the sample, over 60% were seen once. Those enrolled in Seattle joined during active infection and were followed longitudinally afterward.

The chain joins TRBV27 to TRBJ2-1, with D maybe TRBD2 (8 bases). Sequenced input: peripheral blood. This TCR came from a man aged 30-40 years with COVID-19, enrolled during active disease. For the CDR3, the DNA is TGTGCCAGCAGTGCACAGGGGCGGGCGGGAGGCTATGAGCAGTTCTTC. The encoded protein is CASSAQGRAGGYEQFF.